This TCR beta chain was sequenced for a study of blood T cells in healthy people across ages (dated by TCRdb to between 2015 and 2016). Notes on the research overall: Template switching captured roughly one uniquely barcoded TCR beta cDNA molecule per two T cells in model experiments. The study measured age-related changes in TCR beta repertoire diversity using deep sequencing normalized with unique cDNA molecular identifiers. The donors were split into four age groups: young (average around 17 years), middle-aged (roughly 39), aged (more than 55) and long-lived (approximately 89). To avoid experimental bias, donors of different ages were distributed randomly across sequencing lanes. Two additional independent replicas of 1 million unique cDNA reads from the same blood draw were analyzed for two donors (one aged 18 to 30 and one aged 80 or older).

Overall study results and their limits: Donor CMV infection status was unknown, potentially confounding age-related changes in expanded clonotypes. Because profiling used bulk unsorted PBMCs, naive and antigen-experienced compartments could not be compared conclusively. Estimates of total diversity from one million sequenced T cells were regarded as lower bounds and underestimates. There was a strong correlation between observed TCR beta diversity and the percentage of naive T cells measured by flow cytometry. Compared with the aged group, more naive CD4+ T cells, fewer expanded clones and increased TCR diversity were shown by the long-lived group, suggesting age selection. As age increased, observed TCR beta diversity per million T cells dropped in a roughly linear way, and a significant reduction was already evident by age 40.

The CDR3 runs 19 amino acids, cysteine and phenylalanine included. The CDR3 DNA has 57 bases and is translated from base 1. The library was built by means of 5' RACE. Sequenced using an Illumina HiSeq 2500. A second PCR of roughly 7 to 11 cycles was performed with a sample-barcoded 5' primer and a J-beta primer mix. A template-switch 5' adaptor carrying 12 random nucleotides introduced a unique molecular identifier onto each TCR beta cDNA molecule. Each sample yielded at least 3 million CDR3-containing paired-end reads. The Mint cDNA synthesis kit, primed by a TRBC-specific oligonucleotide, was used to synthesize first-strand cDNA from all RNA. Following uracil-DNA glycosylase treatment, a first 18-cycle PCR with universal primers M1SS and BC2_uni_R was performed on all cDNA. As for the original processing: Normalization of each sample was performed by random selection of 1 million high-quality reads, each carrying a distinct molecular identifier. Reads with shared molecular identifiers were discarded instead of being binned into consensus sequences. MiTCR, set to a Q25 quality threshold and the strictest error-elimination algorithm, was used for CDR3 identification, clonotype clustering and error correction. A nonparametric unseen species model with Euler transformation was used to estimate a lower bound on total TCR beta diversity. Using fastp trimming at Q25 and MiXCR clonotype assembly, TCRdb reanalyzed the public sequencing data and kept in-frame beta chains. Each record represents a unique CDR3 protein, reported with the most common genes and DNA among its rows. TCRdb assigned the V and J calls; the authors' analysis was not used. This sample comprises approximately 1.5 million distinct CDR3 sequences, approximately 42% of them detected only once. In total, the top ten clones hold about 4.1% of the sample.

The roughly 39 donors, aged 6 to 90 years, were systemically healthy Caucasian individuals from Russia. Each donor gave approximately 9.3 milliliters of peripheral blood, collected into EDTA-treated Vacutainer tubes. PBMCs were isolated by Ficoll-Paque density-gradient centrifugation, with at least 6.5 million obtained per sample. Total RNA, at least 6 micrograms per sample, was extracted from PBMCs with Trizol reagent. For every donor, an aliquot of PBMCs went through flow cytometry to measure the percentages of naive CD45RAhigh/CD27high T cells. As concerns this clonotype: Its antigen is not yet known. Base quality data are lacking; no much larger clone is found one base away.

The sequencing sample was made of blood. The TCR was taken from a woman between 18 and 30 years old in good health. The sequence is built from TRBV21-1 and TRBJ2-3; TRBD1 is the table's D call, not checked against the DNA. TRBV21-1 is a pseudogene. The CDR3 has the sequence CASSKEGRAGEEGTDTQYF. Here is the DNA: TGTGCCAGCAGCAAAGAGGGCAGGGCGGGGGAAGAAGGCACAGATACGCAGTATTTT.